The 15 T cell receptor beta chains below were found in one sample sequenced in a study of metastatic and nonmetastatic thyroid tumors. MiXCR re-clonotyped the PCR reads for TCRdb. The repertoire holds about 85,000 clones, roughly 8.6% seen once, with around 9.2% in the top ten. No patient received treatment before thyroid surgery. The sequencing input was blood. The receptors derive from a female donor with papillary thyroid cancer or a benign thyroid nodule (not recorded which). Some clones in this sample may be carry-over from other donors' samples.

This clone was seen a handful of times. A much larger clone sits a single nucleotide away, making a read error possible. The same CDR3 is also encoded by other DNA sequences in this sample. The chain couples TRBV29-1 to TRBJ2-7; a weak D match, TRBD1 (6 bases). Trimming pared 7 bases from V and 5 bases from J, leaving 15 bases between. This CDR3 has 12 residues. Germline CDR1 is SQVTM and CDR2 is ANQGSEA. The CDR3 protein is CSARGRWDEQYF. The CDR3 nucleotides are TGCAGCGCCAGGGGTCGTTGGGACGAGCAGTACTTC.

The chain carries TRBV7-2 and TRBJ1-2; D is unresolved. CDR3 length equals 14 residues. The germline CDR1 and CDR2 sequences are SGHTA and FQGNSA. Trimming took off 4 bases at V and 6 bases at J, with 15 bases between the two ends. The CDR3 reads CASSSPPGRDGYTF. In DNA form, the CDR3 reads TGTGCCAGCAGCTCCCCCCCCGGGAGGGATGGCTACACCTTC.

In the case of this clone: One base away lies a much larger clone, so this may be a sequencing read error. The rearrangement links TRBV24-1 to TRBJ2-1; tentatively, D is TRBD1 (5 bases). Looked up from germline, CDR1 is KGHDR and CDR2 is SFDVKD. The CDR3 has 15 residues. The ends were cut back, 9 bases at V and 8 bases at J, with 22 bases in the middle. CDR3 nucleotide sequence: TGTGCCACCGCAGGGTCGGGTGTCCAGGGCCATGAGCAGTTCTTC. Translating it yields CATAGSGVQGHEQFF.

This clone has a count of ten or more. The chain uses TRBV27 and TRBJ1-5, with a weak D call TRBD1 (5 bases). The germline V and J ends were trimmed by 5 bases and 6 bases, with 14 bases remaining between them. The germline gives CDR1 MNHEY, CDR2 SMNVEV (reference sequence). The CDR3 is 14 amino acids. In DNA form, the CDR3 reads TGTGCCAGCAGTCCCGGGGGGGTGAGTCAGCCCCAGCATTTT. Translated, it gives CASSPGGVSQPQHF.

In this sample, this clone turned up a few times. This may be a read error: a much more frequent sequence differs by one nucleotide. The sample carries other DNA sequences with the same CDR3. V gene TRBV7-3 combines with J gene TRBJ2-3; perhaps TRBD2 as D (5 bases). This CDR3 spans 13 amino acids. Per the germline V gene, CDR1 is SGHTA and CDR2 is FQGTGA. The CDR3 here is CASASGSTDTQYF. Written as DNA, the CDR3 is TGTGCCAGCGCGAGCGGAAGCACAGATACTCAGTATTTT.

This clone was counted a few times. The genes are TRBV2 and TRBJ2-3; 7 bases align to TRBD1. Germline CDR1 and CDR2: SNHLY and FYNNEI. V shed 5 bases, J shed 0 bases, and the junction held 5 bases outside the gene matches. The CDR3 runs to 15 residues. The chain's CDR3 is CASSLDRRSTDTQYF. The DNA for the CDR3 is TGTGCCAGCAGTTTGGACAGGAGAAGCACAGATACGCAGTATTTT.

Turning to this clone: With a much larger clone just one base away, this may be a read error. The V and J genes are TRBV3-1 and TRBJ2-7; tentative D call: TRBD2 (6 bases). The germline V gene has CDR1 LGHDT and CDR2 YNNKEL (reference sequence). The CDR3 spans 14 residues. In DNA, the CDR3 is TGTGCCAGCAGCGACTCGGGACTTACCTACGATCAGTACTTC. Amino acids: CASSDSGLTYDQYF.

This clone occurred many times. The genes are TRBV6-1 and TRBJ1-1; 8 positions agree with TRBD1. The trim removed 6 bases at V and 2 bases at J, leaving 5 bases unmatched. Germline lookup yields CDR1 MNHNS and CDR2 SASEGT. This CDR3 contains 14 residues. CDR3 sequence: CASRPRGRNTEAFF. The CDR3, as DNA: TGTGCCAGCAGACCCAGGGGGCGCAACACTGAAGCTTTCTTT.

This clone was recorded many times. This chain connects TRBV11-2 to TRBJ2-1, with a weak D call TRBD2 (6 bases). Trimming stripped 0 bases from V and 0 bases from J, with 9 bases between. CDR3 length: 16 amino acids. The germline gives CDR1 SGHAT, CDR2 FQNNGV. The CDR3 nucleotides are TGTGCCAGCAGCTTAGAGGCGGGGAGCTCCTACAATGAGCAGTTCTTC. This sequence encodes CASSLEAGSSYNEQFF. Looking up the rest from reference TRBV11-2 and TRBJ2-1 gives the full variable domain: EAGVAQSPRYKIIEKRQSVAFWCNPISGHATLYWYQQILGQGPKLLIQFQNNGVVDDSQLPKDRFSAERLKGVDSTLKIQPAKLEDSAVYLCASSLEAGSSYNEQFFGPGTRLTVL.

This clone was found many times. This chain links TRBV6-1 with TRBJ2-1; 8 bases match TRBD1. CDR3 size: 15 residues. Trimming took 6 bases from V and 0 from J; bases not matched to a gene: 4. CDR1 is MNHNS and CDR2 is SASEGT in the germline V gene. The CDR3 sequence is CASRGQASSYNEQFF. CDR3 bases: TGTGCCAGCAGGGGACAGGCGAGCTCCTACAATGAGCAGTTCTTC.

Ten or more counts support this clone. The chain carries TRBV6-5 and TRBJ2-3; 10 bases are a match to TRBD2. V shed 2 bases and J 5 bases; nucleotides not matched to a gene: 7. This CDR3 is built from 16 residues. Germline CDR1 MNHEY, CDR2 SVGAGI. This chain's CDR3 is CASSYDLAGAGDTQYF. For the CDR3, the DNA is TGTGCCAGCAGTTACGACCTAGCGGGGGCGGGAGATACGCAGTATTTT.

This clone was observed a handful of times. The V gene is TRBV6-1, the J gene TRBJ1-2, with unresolved D. Germline V gene lookup returns CDR1 MNHNS and CDR2 SASEGT. V dropped 7 bases and J dropped 0 bases, with 15 bases sitting between them. CDR3 length equals 15 residues. The CDR3 bases are TGTGCCAGCACCCCCTCGGGTTCAGCTAACTATGGCTACACCTTC. Encoded protein: CASTPSGSANYGYTF.

This clone was found a few times. The rearrangement links TRBV30 to TRBJ2-2; tentatively, D is TRBD2 (5 bases). V was pared by 3 bases and J by 3 bases, with 17 bases between. The CDR3 is 16 residues long. From germline, CDR1 is GTSNPN and CDR2 SVGIG (reference sequence). The CDR3 loop is CAWRGPGSGDTGELFF. Written as DNA, the CDR3 is TGTGCCTGGAGGGGCCCGGGGTCTGGGGACACCGGGGAGCTGTTTTTT.

In this sample, this clone turned up a few times. The gene calls are TRBV25-1 and TRBJ1-5, with D unclear. V lost 4 bases to trimming and J lost 7 bases, with 14 bases between them. CDR3 length equals 14 residues. Germline values: CDR1 MGHDK, CDR2 SYGVNS. CDR3 sequence: CASSGRGNYQPQHF. The CDR3, as DNA: TGTGCCAGCAGTGGGCGAGGAAACTACCAGCCCCAGCATTTT.

This clone has at least ten counts. This rearrangement joins TRBV20-1 to TRBJ2-7; maybe TRBD1 (6 bases). This CDR3 has 13 residues. The germline V gene encodes CDR1 DFQATT and CDR2 SNEGSKA (reference sequence). V shed 8 bases and J shed 0 bases, with 14 bases lying between them. Here the CDR3 DNA reads TGCAGTATTAGGGGGAACCCCTCCTACGAGCAGTACTTC. The encoded protein is CSIRGNPSYEQYF.